This TCR beta chain emerged from a study of immune cell composition in non-small cell lung cancer. Broader study findings: 60% to 80% of squamous and 25% to 35% of adenocarcinoma cases had tumour-associated clones >0.5%.

This clone ranks as large. Its antigen is still unknown. The data were produced by immunoSEQ multiplex PCR, yet TCRdb's version contains in-frame clones alone and is incomplete. The sample shows about 2,900 clones, around 85% of them seen only once. Per the germline V gene, CDR1 is LNHDA and CDR2 is SQIVND (reference sequence). Deletions cut 6 bases from V and 1 base from J, with 13 bases between. The CDR3 has 14 residues. This sample also belongs to another study, concerning CD4 T cells in lung cancer. That paper states: Prior treatments included platinum chemotherapy, and some patients had nivolumab or pembrolizumab.

The chain recombines TRBV19 with TRBJ2-7; D possibly corresponds to TRBD1 (6 bases). Specimen: lung tumor tissue. This sequence was found in a human donor with non-small cell lung cancer. CDR3 sequence reads: CASSGQIGSYEQYF. Here the CDR3 DNA reads TGTGCCAGTAGCGGACAGATCGGGTCCTACGAGCAGTACTTC.